This TCR beta chain was sequenced during a study of shared clonotypes between healthy human individuals. CDR3 size: 13 residues. Trimming pared 0 bases from V and 8 bases from J, leaving 9 bases between. CDR1 is SGHNT, CDR2 YENEEA, per germline. The assay was immunoSEQ multiplex PCR, and TCRdb's table has in-frame clones only and misses some. The profile covers under 2,500,000 clones, with approximately 94% appearing a single time and roughly 0.13% taken by the ten largest. The chain carries TRBV11-3 and TRBJ2-3; TRBD1 or TRBD2 may be the D gene (6 bases each). This receptor was identified in a man aged 18 to 29 in good health. Sequencing input: naive CD4+ T cells sorted from blood. As for subset: CD45RA+ positively selected. CDR3 coding DNA: TGTGCCAGCAGCTTAGAGGAGGGGGGTACGCAGTATTTT. Translating it yields CASSLEEGGTQYF.